A single sample gave rise to the 27 T cell receptor beta chains below, sequenced in a study of technical replicates of blood from a few donors. Libraries were prepared by immunoSEQ multiplex PCR; TCRdb keeps only in-frame clonotypes and omits some of them. The sample comprises 50,000 to 60,000 clones, 75% to 95% of which are singletons, and about 3.9% rests with the top ten. Sequences were obtained from PBMCs. These receptors were obtained from a human donor in good health. Some clones in this sample may be carry-over from other donors' samples.

The CDR3 sequence: CASSRTSGEQFF. The CDR3 DNA reads TGTGCCAGCAGCAGGACTAGCGGGGAGCAGTTCTTC. This chain links TRBV7-9 with TRBJ2-1; 11 bases fit TRBD2. Trimming removed 5 bases from V and 10 bases from J; junction bases left unmatched: 1. This CDR3 region has 12 residues. Germline assignment: CDR1 SEHNR and CDR2 FQNEAQ (reference sequence). Filled out from reference TRBV7-9 and TRBJ2-1, the complete variable domain reads DTGVSQNPRHKITKRGQNVTFRCDPISEHNRLYWYRQTLGQGPEFLTYFQNEAQLEKSRLLSDRFSAERPKGSFSTLEIQRTEQGDSAMYLCASSRTSGEQFFGPGTRLTVL.

The V and J genes are TRBV19 and TRBJ2-5; 8 nucleotides agree with TRBD1. Germline V gives CDR1 LNHDA, CDR2 SQIVND (reference sequence). CDR3 length: 14 residues. V lost 7 bases to trimming and J lost 5 bases; unmatched junction nucleotides: 9. The CDR3: CASTADRAGETQYF. CDR3 bases: TGTGCCAGTACCGCGGACAGGGCAGGCGAGACCCAGTACTTC.

The chain joins TRBV9 to TRBJ1-2; D is unresolved. V was trimmed by 4 bases and J by 0 bases, leaving 13 bases between them. CDR1 is SGDLS and CDR2 is YYNGEE in the germline V gene. The CDR3 spans 15 residues. This chain's CDR3 is CASSIAQASNYGYTF. The DNA for the CDR3 is TGTGCCAGCAGCATCGCCCAGGCATCTAACTATGGCTACACCTTC.

The chain carries TRBV5-1 and TRBJ1-2, with TRBD1 matching 10 bases. Germline lookup yields CDR1 SGHRS and CDR2 YFSETQ. Trimming cost V 3 bases and J 1 base; bases outside gene matches: 3. The length of the CDR3 is 15 residues. CDR3 amino acids: CASSSGTGVNYGYTF. DNA of the CDR3: TGCGCCAGCAGCTCAGGGACAGGGGTTAACTATGGCTACACCTTC.

The chain combines TRBV9 with TRBJ2-7; possible D gene TRBD2, 7 bases. V shed 4 bases and J shed 4 bases, with 12 bases lying between them. CDR3 length: 13 amino acids. The V gene's germline CDR1 is SGDLS and CDR2 YYNGEE. Written as DNA, the CDR3 is TGTGCCAGCAGCCCCCGGGGGGCTTACGAGCAGTACTTC. Encoded protein: CASSPRGAYEQYF.

The gene calls are TRBV7-9 and TRBJ2-3; D might be TRBD2 (5 bases). From germline, CDR1 is SEHNR and CDR2 FQNEAQ (reference sequence). Trimming pared 3 bases from V and 9 bases from J, leaving 13 bases between. CDR3 length: 13 amino acids. CDR3 DNA: TGTGCCAGCAGCTTGGCCGGGGTAGGGACGCAGTATTTT. It yields the protein CASSLAGVGTQYF.

The chain links TRBV9 to TRBJ2-1, with TRBD1 matching 9 bases. This CDR3 spans 14 amino acids. Germline CDR1 SGDLS, CDR2 YYNGEE. With 4 bases clipped from V and 4 bases from J, the junction kept 3 bases outside the gene matches. The CDR3 DNA reads TGTGCCAGCAGCATCGGACAGGGGTACAATGAGCAGTTCTTC. Its protein product is CASSIGQGYNEQFF.

This chain links TRBV7-2 with TRBJ2-1, with D uncertain. Per germline, CDR1 SGHTA and CDR2 FQGNSA. This CDR3 spans 11 amino acids. V was pared by 4 bases and J by 12 bases, with 10 bases between. CDR3 in DNA: TGTGCCAGCAGCTCCCTGCGCTGGCAGTTCTTC. Translation gives CASSSLRWQFF.

This clone occurred once. V and J are TRBV9 and TRBJ2-3, with 12 bases aligning to TRBD2. J was trimmed by 4 bases and V by 4 bases; bases with no gene match: 7. The CDR3 runs 16 residues. The germline V gene has CDR1 SGDLS and CDR2 YYNGEE. CDR3 amino acids: CASSILAGGQADTQYF. In DNA, the CDR3 is TGTGCCAGCAGCATTCTAGCGGGGGGGCAGGCAGATACGCAGTATTTT.

The chain recombines TRBV10-3 with TRBJ1-2, with D hard to call. Germline loops: CDR1 ENHRY, CDR2 SYGVKD. The V and J ends lost 6 bases and 3 bases respectively, with 8 bases between them. The CDR3 spans 12 residues. The CDR3 loop reads CAISRSDYGYTF. The CDR3, as DNA: TGTGCCATCAGCCGGTCCGACTATGGCTACACCTTC.

The J gene is TRBJ1-2, the V gene TRBV5-1; no definite D call. The length of the CDR3 is 14 residues. Trimming cost V 1 base and J 6 bases, with 13 bases left between them. From germline, CDR1 is SGHRS and CDR2 YFSETQ. CDR3 bases: TGCGCCAGCAGCTTGAGTTCAGGATCTAATGGCTACACCTTC. This sequence encodes CASSLSSGSNGYTF.

The V gene is TRBV4-2, the J gene TRBJ2-3; the match to TRBD2 covers 8 bases. Trimming removed 1 base from V and 2 bases from J; junction bases left unmatched: 5. From germline, CDR1 is LGHNA and CDR2 YNFKEQ. The CDR3 length is 16 residues. CDR3 sequence: CASSQGGGRNTDTQYF. The CDR3 DNA follows: TGTGCCAGCAGCCAAGGGGGCGGGAGGAACACAGATACGCAGTATTTT.

The V gene is TRBV7-8, the J gene TRBJ1-5; 8 positions agree with TRBD1. The CDR3 is 16 residues long. The V and J ends lost 5 bases and 3 bases, in that order; junction bases with no gene match: 9. CDR1 and CDR2 (germline): SGHVS, FQNEAQ. CDR3 region: CASSPGTGTINQPQHF. The CDR3 DNA follows: TGTGCCAGCAGCCCAGGGACAGGCACAATCAATCAGCCCCAGCATTTT.

The CDR3 coding sequence is TGTGCCAGCAGCGAACTAGCGGGGCCGAACAAAGAGACCCAGTACTTC. It yields the protein CASSELAGPNKETQYF. V usage is TRBV7-6 and J usage is TRBJ2-5; 10 positions agree with TRBD2. With 5 bases clipped from V and 3 bases from J, the junction kept 9 bases outside the gene matches. The germline V gene has CDR1 SGHVS and CDR2 FNYEAQ. The CDR3 is 16 amino acids.

The V gene is TRBV7-8, the J gene TRBJ1-5; a weak D match, TRBD1 (5 bases). Trimming cost V 2 bases and J 6 bases, with 8 bases left between them. Germline loops: CDR1 SGHVS, CDR2 FQNEAQ. The CDR3 sequence is 13 residues long. The DNA of the CDR3 is TGTGCCAGCAGCTTATTAAGGGGTCAGCCCCAGCATTTT. It translates to CASSLLRGQPQHF. The full variable domain, rest sourced from reference TRBV7-8 and TRBJ1-5, is GAGVSQSPRYKVAKRGQDVALRCDPISGHVSLFWYQQALGQGPEFLTYFQNEAQLDKSGLPSDRFFAERPEGSVSTLKIQRTQQEDSAVYLCASSLLRGQPQHFGDGTRLSIL.

The rearrangement links TRBV6-1 to TRBJ2-5; a possible D gene is TRBD2 (6 bases). CDR1 is MNHNS, CDR2 SASEGT, per germline. Trimming left V 6 bases short and J 5 bases short, with 10 bases between. This CDR3 is 12 amino acids long. As DNA, the CDR3 is TGTGCCAGCAGAATCCGGGGGGAGACCCAGTACTTC. This encodes CASRIRGETQYF.

The chain employs TRBV7-8 and TRBJ2-7; the match to TRBD2 covers 12 bases. Germline CDR1 is SGHVS and CDR2 is FQNEAQ. The CDR3 runs to 15 residues. The ends lost 6 bases at V and 4 bases at J; junction bases unmatched: 7. In DNA, the CDR3 is TGTGCCAGCAGGCTCCTAGCGGGAGGGCCGTACGAGCAGTACTTC. Translation gives CASRLLAGGPYEQYF.

V and J are TRBV6-5 and TRBJ2-2; possible D gene TRBD2, 5 bases. V was trimmed by 3 bases and J by 2 bases, leaving 13 bases between them. The CDR3 is 16 residues long. CDR1 is MNHEY and CDR2 is SVGAGI in the germline V gene. The CDR3 region has the DNA TGTGCCAGCAGTTATTCTAGCTGGACTAACACCGGGGAGCTGTTTTTT. Protein product: CASSYSSWTNTGELFF.

The rearrangement joins TRBV2 to TRBJ1-1; D is undetermined. V was pared by 5 bases and J by 1 base, with 11 bases between. Germline CDR1 SNHLY, CDR2 FYNNEI. The CDR3 length is 14 residues. The DNA for the CDR3 is TGTGCCAGCAGTTGGTTGGAGGAGAACACTGAAGCTTTCTTT. Protein: CASSWLEENTEAFF.

The gene calls are TRBV6-6 and TRBJ2-2; D may be TRBD1 (5 bases). The CDR3 covers 14 residues. CDR1 MNHNY and CDR2 SVGAGI come from the germline V gene (reference sequence). Trimming removed 5 bases at V and 7 bases at J, with 14 bases between. The CDR3 region is CASSSSGIGGELFF. The CDR3 nucleotides read TGTGCCAGCAGTAGTTCAGGGATTGGCGGGGAGCTGTTTTTT.

The J gene is TRBJ1-1, the V gene TRBV5-1, with TRBD1 matching over 8 bases. Trimming took 4 bases from V and 1 from J; bases not matched to a gene: 21. Germline CDR1 is SGHRS and CDR2 is YFSETQ. The CDR3 runs 20 residues. The CDR3 loop reads CASSVGYTGRTGIENTEAFF. CDR3 coding DNA: TGCGCCAGCAGCGTTGGATATACCGGAAGGACAGGGATAGAGAACACTGAAGCTTTCTTT.

The rearrangement joins TRBV19 to TRBJ2-7; D unclear. There are 14 residues in the CDR3. Germline loops: CDR1 LNHDA, CDR2 SQIVND (reference sequence). Trimming shortened V by 1 base and J by 1 base, and 8 bases separated the two germline ends. The CDR3 bases are TGTGCCAGTAGTATAGGACATGGATCCTACGAGCAGTACTTC. This translates into CASSIGHGSYEQYF.

This chain joins TRBV30 and TRBJ2-1; 9 bases map to TRBD2. CDR1 is GTSNPN and CDR2 is SVGIG in the germline V gene (reference sequence). The CDR3 runs to 11 residues. The J segment lost 7 bases and the V segment lost 7 bases, leaving 2 bases of the junction unmatched. CDR3 nucleotides: TGTGCCTTTGGACTAGCGAATGAGCAGTTCTTC. This encodes CAFGLANEQFF.

This clone was found once. The chain combines TRBV7-2 with TRBJ1-1, with a weak D call TRBD1 (6 bases). The germline V gene encodes CDR1 SGHTA and CDR2 FQGNSA. This CDR3 is 14 amino acids long. V was clipped by 3 bases and J by 5 bases, with 13 bases between them. The CDR3 protein is CASSFHRERTEAFF. CDR3 DNA: TGTGCCAGCAGCTTTCACAGGGAGCGGACTGAAGCTTTCTTT.

This chain uses TRBV2 with TRBJ2-3, with no clear D. V lost 6 bases and J 4 bases, leaving 8 bases between the germline ends. Germline CDR1 SNHLY, CDR2 FYNNEI. The CDR3 runs 12 residues. The CDR3 coding sequence is TGTGCCAGCAGGCGGATGGCAGATACGCAGTATTTT. This gives the protein CASRRMADTQYF.

The genes are TRBV7-2 and TRBJ1-1; no clear D. The CDR3 totals 12 residues. The germline V gene has CDR1 SGHTA and CDR2 FQGNSA. V shed 5 bases and J shed 7 bases, with 11 bases lying between them. CDR3 sequence: CASSLTTFEAFF. The CDR3 region has the DNA TGTGCCAGCAGCCTCACGACTTTTGAAGCTTTCTTT.

The sample holds one count of this clone. This sequence joins TRBV14 and TRBJ2-3; D uncertain. The CDR3 runs to 12 residues. Germline V gene lookup returns CDR1 SGHDN and CDR2 FVKESK. The V end was cut by 3 bases, the J end by 4 bases, with 5 bases between. The CDR3 DNA sequence: TGTGCCAGCAGCCAGTCCGCAGATACGCAGTATTTT. Protein product: CASSQSADTQYF.